This entry lists 20 T cell receptor beta chains sequenced from one sample in a study of blood T cells in healthy people across ages. Through a sample-barcoded 5' primer and a J-beta primer mix, a second PCR was run for roughly 6 to 11 cycles. TCRdb processed the 5' RACE reads anew with MiXCR; each CDR3 protein has one entry. The data hold more than 900,000 distinct CDR3 sequences, with less than 25% observed a single time. Another study also made use of these data, one on T cells of mothers and their children.

Sequencing input: blood. The receptors here all came from a girl aged 2-10 years in good health.

This clonotype appeared a few times. The V call is TRBV10-1, the J call TRBJ2-7; D unresolved. With 3 bases removed from V and 1 base from J, the gap between germline ends came to 10 bases. Germline V CDR1 and CDR2: WNHNN, SYGVQD (reference sequence). CDR3 length equals 14 residues. The DNA of the CDR3 is TGCGCCAGCAGTGAAAGGATGGGATCCTACGAGCAGTACTTC. Protein: CASSERMGSYEQYF.

This clonotype has only a few counts. This rearrangement joins TRBV4-1 to TRBJ1-4; TRBD1 is a possible D gene (5 bases). Germline CDR1 and CDR2: MGHRA and YSYEKL. The CDR3 consists of 12 residues. V lost 6 bases, J lost 10 bases, and 12 bases lay in between. CDR3 protein: CASRPSTGKLFF. The CDR3 nucleotides are TGCGCCAGCAGACCTTCTACAGGAAAACTGTTTTTT.

This clonotype was detected only a few times. Here the CDR3 reads CASTQGEGSHQETQYF. CDR3 DNA sequence: TGTGCCAGCACCCAAGGGGAGGGATCCCACCAAGAGACCCAGTACTTC. The chain combines TRBV5-4 with TRBJ2-5, with TRBD2 identical over 7 bases. V gave up 6 bases and J gave up 0 bases; unmatched junction bases: 11. The CDR3 has 16 amino acids. Germline values: CDR1 SGHNT, CDR2 YYREEE (reference sequence).

This clonotype was picked up a small number of times. This chain joins TRBV7-8 and TRBJ1-1; unclear D gene. The CDR3 runs to 12 residues. Germline CDR1 reads SGHVS; CDR2 reads FQNEAQ. V lost 3 bases and J 9 bases, leaving 11 bases between the germline ends. The CDR3 loop is CASSFSGSQAFF. The CDR3 DNA sequence: TGTGCCAGCAGCTTTTCAGGCTCCCAAGCTTTCTTT.

The chain joins TRBV29-1 to TRBJ1-1; D is perhaps TRBD1 (5 bases). V lost 8 bases to trimming and J lost 3 bases, with 19 bases between them. The germline gives CDR1 SQVTM, CDR2 ANQGSEA. This CDR3 contains 14 residues. The CDR3 spells CSINPGREDTEAFF. For the CDR3, the DNA is TGCAGCATTAATCCCGGCAGGGAGGACACTGAAGCTTTCTTT.

This sequence joins TRBV20-1 and TRBJ1-2; tentatively, D is TRBD1 (5 bases). V lost 8 bases, J lost 0 bases, and 16 bases lay in between. The CDR3 is made up of 14 amino acids. In germline, CDR1 is DFQATT, CDR2 SNEGSKA (reference sequence). The CDR3 reads CSSRGDVTNYGYTF. DNA of the CDR3: TGCAGTTCAAGGGGTGATGTTACTAACTATGGCTACACCTTC.

The rearrangement links TRBV18 to TRBJ1-2, with 7 nucleotides matching TRBD1. Germline CDR1 and CDR2: KGHSH and LQKENI. The V segment lost 3 bases and the J segment 8 bases; nucleotides outside the gene matches: 9. The CDR3 has 14 amino acids. The CDR3 sequence: CASSPQDRSRGYTF. Here the CDR3 DNA reads TGTGCCAGCTCACCCCAGGACAGGTCGCGGGGCTACACCTTC.

J is TRBJ2-3 and V is TRBV7-2, with D unclear. Trimming cost V 5 bases and J 6 bases, with 12 bases left between them. Germline lookup yields CDR1 SGHTA and CDR2 FQGNSA. The CDR3 totals 13 residues. CDR3 sequence: CASSRPPSDTQYF. DNA of the CDR3: TGTGCCAGCAGCCGCCCACCGTCCGATACGCAGTATTTT.

This chain uses TRBV2 with TRBJ2-5; 13 bases map to TRBD2. The trim removed 6 bases at V and 4 bases at J, leaving 17 bases unmatched. CDR1 and CDR2 (germline): SNHLY, FYNNEI. CDR3 size: 19 residues. CDR3 bases: TGTGCCAGCAGCAGGACTAGCGGGGGAGCGCAGGCGGTCGGAGAGACCCAGTACTTC. It codes for CASSRTSGGAQAVGETQYF.

This clonotype was counted between two and nine times. CDR3 amino acids: CASRPGGGTDTEAFF. The CDR3 DNA reads TGCGCCAGCAGACCTGGAGGGGGTACGGACACTGAAGCTTTCTTT. V gene TRBV5-1 combines with J gene TRBJ1-1; tentative D call: TRBD1 (6 bases). The CDR3 covers 15 residues. Germline CDR1 SGHRS, CDR2 YFSETQ. V was shortened by 5 bases and J by 3 bases, with 17 bases between the two germline ends. Variable domain in full (rest from reference TRBV5-1 and TRBJ1-1): KAGVTQTPRYLIKTRGQQVTLSCSPISGHRSVSWYQQTPGQGLQFLFEYFSETQRNKGNFPGRFSGRQFSNSRSEMNVSTLELGDSALYLCASRPGGGTDTEAFFGQGTRLTVV.

The table lists this clonotype with a few counts. The chain combines TRBV9 with TRBJ2-5; 8 bases are a match to TRBD1. The J call could be wrong; TRBJ2-1 is a better fit for the DNA end. The germline V gene encodes CDR1 SGDLS and CDR2 YYNGEE. The CDR3 runs 15 residues. CDR3 sequence: CASSVDQGAPNEQFF. The CDR3 DNA is TGTGCCAGCAGCGTAGATCAGGGGGCGCCTAATGAGCAGTTCTTC.

A few counts support this clonotype. The V and J genes are TRBV3-1 and TRBJ2-5, with D uncertain. The DNA end is more similar to TRBJ2-7, so the J call may be wrong. Per the germline V gene, CDR1 is LGHDT and CDR2 is YNNKEL (reference sequence). The CDR3 spans 14 residues. The CDR3 DNA follows: TGTGCCAGCAGCCAGCCCGGTGAGTTCTACGAGCAGTACTTC. This translates into CASSQPGEFYEQYF.

This chain connects TRBV5-1 to TRBJ1-2; 10 bases are shared with TRBD1. Germline loops: CDR1 SGHRS, CDR2 YFSETQ. Germline trimming cut 1 base from V and 6 bases from J; bases unmatched to any gene: 12. There are 17 residues in the CDR3. CDR3 coding DNA: TGCGCCAGCAGCTTGTTTCGTGGCGGGGACAGGGGAGATGGCTACACCTTC. The encoded protein is CASSLFRGGDRGDGYTF.

This chain uses TRBV11-2 with TRBJ1-2, with D tentatively TRBD1 (5 bases). The ends were cut back, 5 bases at V and 3 bases at J, with 19 bases in the middle. CDR1 is SGHAT, CDR2 FQNNGV, per germline. This CDR3 is built from 16 residues. CDR3 loop: CASSPYRDLHYYGYTF. CDR3 DNA sequence: TGTGCCAGCAGCCCTTACCGGGACTTACACTACTATGGCTACACCTTC.

The rearrangement joins TRBV3-1 to TRBJ1-4; TRBD1 matches at 10 bases. The germline CDR1 and CDR2 sequences are LGHDT and YNNKEL (reference sequence). Germline trimming cut 4 bases from V and 7 bases from J; bases unmatched to any gene: 6. The CDR3 has 15 amino acids. The CDR3 spells CASSPAGTGVEKLFF. CDR3 DNA: TGTGCCAGCAGCCCGGCCGGGACAGGGGTTGAAAAACTGTTTTTT. The complete variable domain, with remaining parts taken from reference TRBV3-1 and TRBJ1-4, reads DTAVSQTPKYLVTQMGNDKSIKCEQNLGHDTMYWYKQDSKKFLKIMFSYNNKELIINETVPNRFSPKSPDKAHLNLHINSLELGDSAVYFCASSPAGTGVEKLFFGSGTQLSVL.

The rearrangement joins TRBV6-1 to TRBJ2-2; TRBD2 matches at 11 bases. This CDR3 is 19 amino acids long. The ends lost 6 bases at V and 8 bases at J; junction bases unmatched: 20. The germline V gene has CDR1 MNHNS and CDR2 SASEGT. The DNA for the CDR3 is TGTGCCAGCAGCATCCGGGCTAGCGGGGGGACCTCTCGTCGGGGGGAGCTGTTTTTT. Amino acid sequence: CASSIRASGGTSRRGELFF.

The J gene is TRBJ2-2, the V gene TRBV7-2; D is ambiguous. Germline lookup yields CDR1 SGHTA and CDR2 FQGNSA. Trimming left V 1 base short and J 5 bases short, with 11 bases between. CDR3 length: 15 amino acids. DNA for the CDR3: TGTGCCAGCAGCTTAGGACAACTTGGAACCGGGGAGCTGTTTTTT. Translating gives CASSLGQLGTGELFF.

This clonotype was counted between two and nine times. The V and J genes are TRBV9 and TRBJ1-6; the D is unclear. V lost 3 bases and J lost 7, with 11 bases in between. Germline CDR1 is SGDLS and CDR2 is YYNGEE. CDR3 size: 14 residues. CDR3 in amino acids: CASSGGTLNSPLHF. CDR3 bases: TGTGCCAGCAGCGGGGGAACTCTGAATTCACCCCTCCACTTT.

The chain combines TRBV28 with TRBJ2-1; 13 positions match TRBD2. The CDR3 sequence is 19 residues long. Germline values: CDR1 MDHEN, CDR2 SYDVKM. V shed 6 bases and J 0 bases; nucleotides not matched to a gene: 11. The chain's CDR3 is CASSNLLAGGLISYNEQFF. CDR3 coding DNA: TGTGCCAGCAGCAATCTACTAGCGGGAGGGTTAATCTCCTACAATGAGCAGTTCTTC.

The rearrangement joins TRBV7-9 to TRBJ1-2; D not resolved. From germline, CDR1 is SEHNR and CDR2 FQNEAQ (reference sequence). V lost 7 bases to trimming and J lost 1 base, with 10 bases between them. The CDR3 runs 13 residues. CDR3 sequence: CASTEWVNYGYTF. Here the CDR3 DNA reads TGTGCCAGCACCGAATGGGTTAACTATGGCTACACCTTC.